Listed below are T cell receptor beta chains from one sample, sequenced in a study of response to subunit inactivated influenza vaccine. TCRdb recomputed calls from the RT-PCR reads with MiXCR, one row per CDR3 protein. The sample lists 530,000 or so distinct CDR3 sequences; around 15% were seen once. Sequencing used PBMCs from blood, obtained 12 days after vaccination. The receptors were gathered from a man between 45 and 60 years old who received an inactivated influenza vaccine. Each CDR3 is given with its conserved first and last residue. D genes are given only for firm matches. Only some rows state a clone size, as once, few, many or a class for expanded clones.

TRBJ2-7	-	-	TRBV5-4	TGTGCCAGCAGCTTGATGGAGGAGCAGTACTTC	CASSLMEEQYF
TRBJ2-3	-	-	TRBV9	TGTGCCAGCAGTCTTGCGGTGGAAGGGGATACGCAGTATTTT	CASSLAVEGDTQYF
TRBJ2-6	TRBD1	few	TRBV5-1	TGCGCCAGCAGCTTGGATAGACAGGGATTTGCTGGGGCCAACGTCCTGACTTTC	CASSLDRQGFAGANVLTF
TRBJ2-4	TRBD1	-	TRBV5-4	TGTGCCAGCAGCTTGTCTGAGACAGGGGTTGTGAATAGGGCCAAAAACATTCAGTACTTC	CASSLSETGVVNRAKNIQYF
TRBJ1-3	-	-	TRBV5-1	TGCGCCAGCAGCTTGGGGTCGGGCTCTGGAAACACCATATATTTT	CASSLGSGSGNTIYF
TRBJ2-1	TRBD2	many	TRBV7-9	TGTGCCAGCAGCTTAACTAGCGGGTTCTACAATGAGCAGTTCTTC	CASSLTSGFYNEQFF
TRBJ2-3	-	few	TRBV20-1	TGCAGTGCTAGAGGTCCGCCAGATACGCAGTATTTT	CSARGPPDTQYF
TRBJ2-2	-	many	TRBV15	TGTGCCACCAGCAGAGAGTCGGCCGGGAGATTAGCCGGTGAGGGGCCCGGGGAGCTGTTTTTT	CATSRESAGRLAGEGPGELFF
TRBJ2-3	TRBD2	few	TRBV29-1	TGCAGCGCTGTGCTTTGGACTAGCGGAGGCACAGATACGCAGTATTTT	CSAVLWTSGGTDTQYF
TRBJ2-2	TRBD2	-	TRBV14	TGTGCCAGCAGCCGTCGGGGGAGGGCCATCACCGGGGAGCTGTTTTTT	CASSRRGRAITGELFF
TRBJ2-7	-	-	TRBV11-2	TGTGCCAGCAGCTTAGGGGCCAGGGGTTACGAGCAGTACTTC	CASSLGARGYEQYF
TRBJ2-1	-	few	TRBV10-3	TGTGCCATCAGTGGGGGAAGTGAGCAGTTCTTC	CAISGGSEQFF
TRBJ2-1	TRBD1	-	TRBV7-3	TGTGCCAGCAGCTTAAAGAGGGACAGCCCATACAATGAGCAGTTCTTC	CASSLKRDSPYNEQFF
TRBJ1-3	TRBD1	few	TRBV7-9	TGTGCCAGCGCGTCGGGACAGATCTCTGGAAACACCATATATTTT	CASASGQISGNTIYF
TRBJ2-7	-	many	TRBV5-1	TGCGCCAGCAGCTTGGCACAGACAAGCGTACCAACCTACGAGCAGTACTTC	CASSLAQTSVPTYEQYF
TRBJ1-1	-	-	TRBV29-1	TGCAGCGTTGAAACGGTGCGGAATAGTGAAGCTTTCTTT	CSVETVRNSEAFF
TRBJ1-1	-	few	TRBV21-1	TGTGCCAGCAGCAATTTGGCAGGGACTGAAGCTTTCTTT	CASSNLAGTEAFF
TRBJ2-1	-	-	TRBV5-1	TGCGCCAGCAGCGAGAGGGATGAGCAGTTCTTC	CASSERDEQFF
TRBJ2-1	TRBD2	few	TRBV29-1	TGCAGCGTTGGGTCCTTGGCGGGGGGGCTATGGAATGAGCAGTTCTTC	CSVGSLAGGLWNEQFF
TRBJ2-5	TRBD2	-	TRBV9	TGTGCCAGCAGCGGGGGACTAGCGGAAAGAGAGACCCAGTACTTC	CASSGGLAERETQYF
TRBJ2-7	TRBD1	few	TRBV12-3/TRBV12-4	TGTGCCAGCAGTTTAAGGGGGACAGGGGCCTACGAGCAGTACTTC	CASSLRGTGAYEQYF
TRBJ2-1	-	few	TRBV10-3	TGTGCCATCAGTCGACTAGAAAGTTCGAATGAGCAGTTCTTC	CAISRLESSNEQFF
TRBJ2-2	-	-	TRBV20-1	TGCAGTGCTAGACGCGCAGGGGGGCCGGGTACCGGGGAGCTGTTTTTT	CSARRAGGPGTGELFF
TRBJ1-2	TRBD1	few	TRBV5-1	TGCGCCAGCAGCGAGGGACAGCTCTATGGCTACACCTTC	CASSEGQLYGYTF
TRBJ2-1	-	-	TRBV4-3	TGCGCCAGCAGCCAAGGGGCGGAGGCAGGGCCTTGGAATGAGCAGTTCTTC	CASSQGAEAGPWNEQFF
TRBJ2-1	-	many	TRBV10-3	TGTGCCATCAGTGAGAGCGGCAGGAATGAGCAGTTCTTC	CAISESGRNEQFF
TRBJ2-1	TRBD2	few	TRBV27	TGTGCCAGCAGCCCGATCCTAGCGGGAGTCGACGTTAATGAGCAGTTCTTC	CASSPILAGVDVNEQFF
TRBJ2-1	-	many	TRBV7-6	TGTGCCAGCAGCTTAATGTCAGGGTCCTACAATGAGCAGTTCTTC	CASSLMSGSYNEQFF
TRBJ2-7	TRBD1	-	TRBV6-2/TRBV6-3	TGTGCCAGCAGCGGACAGGGGGACCCAGACTCCTACGAGCAGTACTTC	CASSGQGDPDSYEQYF
TRBJ2-7	TRBD2	many	TRBV7-2	TGTGCCAGCAGCTCCGGGAGGGGCTACGAGCAGTACTTC	CASSSGRGYEQYF
TRBJ2-1	-	many	TRBV5-1	TGCGCCAGCAGCGCCTTCTCGAGCACCTACAATGAGCAGTTCTTC	CASSAFSSTYNEQFF
TRBJ2-1	-	few	TRBV15	TGTGCCACCAGCAGAGAAATGTTCGGGTACAATGAGCAGTTCTTC	CATSREMFGYNEQFF
TRBJ1-2	TRBD1	-	TRBV12-3/TRBV12-4	TGTGCCAGCAGTCACAGGGGATCCTTCGGCTACACCTTC	CASSHRGSFGYTF
TRBJ2-7	TRBD1	few	TRBV2	TGTGCCAGCACCTTCCCGGGACAGGGGAGGAACGAGCAGTACTTC	CASTFPGQGRNEQYF
TRBJ2-7	-	-	TRBV10-3	TGTGCCATCAGTGACACCTACGAGCAGTACTTC	CAISDTYEQYF
TRBJ2-5	TRBD2	-	TRBV7-6	TGTGCCAGCAGAGCGGGGGTGGGACAAGAGACCCAGTACTTC	CASRAGVGQETQYF
TRBJ2-1	-	few	TRBV11-3	TGTGCCAGCAGCGGTTCGGGACTCCTGAATGAGCAGTTCTTC	CASSGSGLLNEQFF
TRBJ2-3	-	few	TRBV7-9	TGTGCCAGCAGCTTAGCTGGGACTGTGAACCCGGATACGCAGTATTTT	CASSLAGTVNPDTQYF
TRBJ2-3	TRBD1	many	TRBV7-6	TGTGCCAGCAGCCCGAAGCGACAGGGGGCAGATACGCAGTATTTT	CASSPKRQGADTQYF
TRBJ2-7	TRBD1	many	TRBV5-1	TGCGCCAGCAGCCGGGACAGGGGGCCACGTCTCGGCTACGAGCAGTACTTC	CASSRDRGPRLGYEQYF
TRBJ2-1	-	-	TRBV20-1	TGCAGTGCTAGAGGCCTCCGGACAGAGCTTTACAATGAGCAGTTCTTC	CSARGLRTELYNEQFF
TRBJ2-7	TRBD1	few	TRBV6-2/TRBV6-3	TGTGCCAGCAGCCGTACCGGGACAGCTGCCTACGAGCAGTACTTC	CASSRTGTAAYEQYF
TRBJ1-1	TRBD1	few	TRBV19	TGTGCCAGTAAGAGACAGGGTGGAGGGGAAGCTTTCTTT	CASKRQGGGEAFF
TRBJ2-1	-	-	TRBV7-9	TGTGCCAGCAGCTTAGGGGGACAGCAGTTCTTC	CASSLGGQQFF
TRBJ2-7	-	-	TRBV5-1	TGCGCCAGCAGCTTACGGCAGGGACACTACGAGCAGTACTTC	CASSLRQGHYEQYF
TRBJ2-5	-	few	TRBV4-2	TGTGCCAGCAGCCAACGACTAAGAGAGACCCAGTACTTC	CASSQRLRETQYF
TRBJ1-5	-	few	TRBV4-1	TGCGCCAGCAGCGTCCGGGCCCCTCAAACTCAGCCCCAGCATTTT	CASSVRAPQTQPQHF
TRBJ2-3	TRBD2	few	TRBV3-1	TGTGCCAGCAGAGAACCCGGGACTAGCGGGGACACAGATACGCAGTATTTT	CASREPGTSGDTDTQYF
TRBJ2-1	-	-	TRBV7-9	TGTGCCAGCAGCTTGCCGAACGAGGGTGAGCAGTTCTTC	CASSLPNEGEQFF
TRBJ1-2	TRBD1	many	TRBV5-6	TGTGCCAGCAGCTTCGGGACAGAGTATGGCTACACCTTC	CASSFGTEYGYTF
TRBJ2-3	TRBD2	-	TRBV7-9	TGTGCCAGCAGCCAAGAAAGCGGGAGGGCCACGTATTTT	CASSQESGRATYF